Listed below are T cell receptor beta chains from one sample, sequenced in a study of T cells in Graves' hyperthyroidism and ophthalmopathy. TCRdb analysed the multiplex PCR reads with MiXCR anew, one entry per CDR3 protein. Of around 340,000 distinct CDR3 sequences in the sample, over 20% are singletons; the top ten hold about 50%. The sample comprised blood. Receptors originate from a woman in her fifties or sixties with Graves' hyperthyroidism. Each CDR3 is given with its conserved first and last residue. Fields, in order: D gene, J gene, V gene, clone size, CDR3 protein, CDR3 DNA. A D gene is named only where the DNA matches it firmly. Only some rows state a clone size, as once, few, many or a class for expanded clones.

d_gene: -
j_gene: TRBJ1-1
v_gene: TRBV6-1
abundance: many
CDR3aa: CASSPSWGNTEAFF
CDR3nt: TGTGCCAGCAGTCCCTCGTGGGGGAACACTGAAGCTTTCTTT

d_gene: -
j_gene: TRBJ1-3
v_gene: TRBV3-1
abundance: many
CDR3aa: CASSHGQGNTIYF
CDR3nt: TGTGCCAGCAGCCACGGACAGGGAAACACCATATATTTT

d_gene: -
j_gene: TRBJ1-5
v_gene: TRBV30
abundance: many
CDR3aa: CAWSGQRNQPQHF
CDR3nt: TGTGCCTGGTCTGGACAGCGGAATCAGCCCCAGCATTTT

d_gene: -
j_gene: TRBJ1-3
v_gene: TRBV5-6
abundance: -
CDR3aa: CASSLPGTGNTIYF
CDR3nt: TGTGCCAGCAGCCTACCGGGGACTGGAAACACCATATATTTT

d_gene: -
j_gene: TRBJ1-6
v_gene: TRBV9
abundance: few
CDR3aa: CASSPQGPTNSPLHF
CDR3nt: TGTGCCAGCAGCCCCCAGGGACCGACTAATTCACCCCTCCACTTT

d_gene: -
j_gene: TRBJ1-2
v_gene: TRBV5-1
abundance: many
CDR3aa: CASSPQGTGYTF
CDR3nt: TGCGCCAGCAGCCCCCAGGGGACTGGCTACACCTTC

d_gene: TRBD1
j_gene: TRBJ1-2
v_gene: TRBV2
abundance: many
CDR3aa: CASSELGQGYGYTF
CDR3nt: TGTGCCAGCAGTGAATTGGGACAGGGCTATGGCTACACCTTC

d_gene: -
j_gene: TRBJ2-7
v_gene: TRBV5-1
abundance: many
CDR3aa: CASSLADMSYEQYF
CDR3nt: TGCGCCAGCAGCTTGGCGGACATGTCCTACGAGCAGTACTTC

d_gene: -
j_gene: TRBJ1-1
v_gene: TRBV5-1
abundance: -
CDR3aa: CASSFQGNAEAFF
CDR3nt: TGCGCCAGCAGCTTTCAAGGGAACGCTGAAGCTTTCTTT

d_gene: TRBD1
j_gene: TRBJ2-1
v_gene: TRBV5-1
abundance: few
CDR3aa: CASSLGGTGSSNEQFF
CDR3nt: TGCGCCAGCAGCTTGGGGGGGACAGGGAGTAGCAATGAGCAGTTCTTC

d_gene: TRBD1
j_gene: TRBJ1-1
v_gene: TRBV28
abundance: many
CDR3aa: CASTMTGMVSEAFF
CDR3nt: TGTGCCAGCACCATGACAGGGATGGTGTCTGAAGCTTTCTTT

d_gene: -
j_gene: TRBJ1-6
v_gene: TRBV20-1
abundance: many
CDR3aa: CSARAVLQGPSSYNSPLHF
CDR3nt: TGCAGTGCTAGAGCCGTTCTACAGGGACCTAGCTCCTATAATTCACCCCTCCACTTT

d_gene: -
j_gene: TRBJ2-2
v_gene: TRBV30
abundance: -
CDR3aa: CAWSHYITGELFF
CDR3nt: TGTGCCTGGAGCCACTACATCACCGGGGAGCTGTTTTTT

d_gene: TRBD1
j_gene: TRBJ1-6
v_gene: TRBV18
abundance: few
CDR3aa: CASSRGQGLDSPLHF
CDR3nt: TGTGCCAGCTCAAGAGGACAGGGCTTAGATTCACCCCTCCACTTT

d_gene: -
j_gene: TRBJ1-2
v_gene: TRBV7-2
abundance: -
CDR3aa: CASSSRTASNYGYTF
CDR3nt: TGTGCCAGCAGCTCAAGGACAGCCTCTAACTATGGCTACACCTTC

d_gene: TRBD2
j_gene: TRBJ2-7
v_gene: TRBV12-3/TRBV12-4
abundance: few
CDR3aa: CASSPLGASGRDYEQYF
CDR3nt: TGTGCCAGCAGTCCACTGGGGGCTAGCGGGAGAGACTACGAGCAGTACTTC

d_gene: -
j_gene: TRBJ2-5
v_gene: TRBV28
abundance: many
CDR3aa: CASRATGFETQYF
CDR3nt: TGTGCCAGCAGAGCTACAGGGTTCGAGACCCAGTACTTC

d_gene: -
j_gene: TRBJ1-5
v_gene: TRBV27
abundance: many
CDR3aa: CASSPRDTGAQHF
CDR3nt: TGTGCCAGCAGTCCACGGGACACGGGGGCCCAGCATTTT

d_gene: -
j_gene: TRBJ2-2
v_gene: TRBV5-1
abundance: -
CDR3aa: CASSLVGQGRTGELFF
CDR3nt: TGCGCCAGCAGCTTGGTCGGGCAGGGCCGGACCGGGGAGCTGTTTTTT

d_gene: -
j_gene: TRBJ1-1
v_gene: TRBV6-9
abundance: -
CDR3aa: CASSYPERGEYNTEAFF
CDR3nt: TGTGCCAGCAGTTACCCGGAGCGGGGAGAGTATAACACTGAAGCTTTCTTT

d_gene: -
j_gene: TRBJ2-2
v_gene: TRBV3-1
abundance: many
CDR3aa: CASSISGPNTGELFF
CDR3nt: TGTGCCAGCAGCATATCGGGTCCGAACACCGGGGAGCTGTTTTTT

d_gene: -
j_gene: TRBJ2-1
v_gene: TRBV15
abundance: many
CDR3aa: CATSRDRGSYNEQFF
CDR3nt: TGTGCCACCAGCAGAGATCGGGGGTCCTACAATGAGCAGTTCTTC

d_gene: -
j_gene: TRBJ2-2
v_gene: TRBV2
abundance: many
CDR3aa: CASSVGTNTGELFF
CDR3nt: TGTGCCAGCAGTGTCGGGACGAACACCGGGGAGCTGTTTTTT

d_gene: TRBD1
j_gene: TRBJ1-1
v_gene: TRBV28
abundance: many
CDR3aa: CASSSAGTGNTEAFF
CDR3nt: TGTGCCAGCAGTTCCGCCGGGACAGGGAACACTGAAGCTTTCTTT

d_gene: -
j_gene: TRBJ2-3
v_gene: TRBV6-1
abundance: -
CDR3aa: CASRALPGATDTQYF
CDR3nt: TGTGCCAGCAGGGCACTACCAGGGGCCACAGATACGCAGTATTTT

d_gene: TRBD2
j_gene: TRBJ2-5
v_gene: TRBV20-1
abundance: few
CDR3aa: CSAGTSGGLQETQYF
CDR3nt: TGCAGTGCTGGGACTAGCGGGGGTTTACAAGAGACCCAGTACTTC

d_gene: TRBD2
j_gene: TRBJ2-1
v_gene: TRBV3-1
abundance: many
CDR3aa: CASSQGLGTSGTNNEQFF
CDR3nt: TGTGCCAGCAGCCAAGGATTAGGGACTAGCGGTACCAACAATGAGCAGTTCTTC

d_gene: -
j_gene: TRBJ2-3
v_gene: TRBV20-1
abundance: many
CDR3aa: CSAAQRFSTDTQYF
CDR3nt: TGCAGTGCTGCCCAGCGGTTTAGCACAGATACGCAGTATTTT

d_gene: -
j_gene: TRBJ2-1
v_gene: TRBV6-1
abundance: -
CDR3aa: CASSPPGLAPYNEQFF
CDR3nt: TGTGCCAGCAGTCCACCGGGGCTAGCGCCCTACAATGAGCAGTTCTTC

d_gene: -
j_gene: TRBJ1-1
v_gene: TRBV20-1
abundance: few
CDR3aa: CSATDIIPEAFF
CDR3nt: TGCAGTGCAACCGACATTATACCTGAAGCTTTCTTT

d_gene: TRBD2
j_gene: TRBJ2-5
v_gene: TRBV24-1
abundance: few
CDR3aa: CATSDGVAGYQETQYF
CDR3nt: TGTGCCACCAGTGATGGGGTAGCGGGATACCAAGAGACCCAGTACTTC

d_gene: -
j_gene: TRBJ1-1
v_gene: TRBV2
abundance: many
CDR3aa: CASSRSPGNEAFF
CDR3nt: TGTGCCAGCAGCAGAAGCCCGGGAAACGAAGCTTTCTTT

d_gene: -
j_gene: TRBJ2-2
v_gene: TRBV11-2
abundance: many
CDR3aa: CASSVQVKGTGELFF
CDR3nt: TGTGCCAGCAGCGTCCAGGTTAAGGGGACCGGGGAGCTGTTTTTT

d_gene: -
j_gene: TRBJ1-1
v_gene: TRBV6-1
abundance: many
CDR3aa: CASITFRALNTEAFF
CDR3nt: TGTGCCAGCATAACATTCAGGGCTTTGAACACTGAAGCTTTCTTT

d_gene: -
j_gene: TRBJ2-7
v_gene: TRBV5-5
abundance: many
CDR3aa: CASSSLTASYEQYF
CDR3nt: TGTGCCAGCAGCTCACTGACAGCCTCCTACGAGCAGTACTTC

d_gene: TRBD2
j_gene: TRBJ2-3
v_gene: TRBV10-3
abundance: -
CDR3aa: CAIRGFSGGWDTQYF
CDR3nt: TGTGCCATCAGGGGATTTAGCGGGGGCTGGGATACGCAGTATTTT

d_gene: -
j_gene: TRBJ2-1
v_gene: TRBV5-5
abundance: many
CDR3aa: CASSLAPSSSYNEQFF
CDR3nt: TGTGCCAGCAGCTTGGCGCCGTCAAGCTCCTACAATGAGCAGTTCTTC

d_gene: -
j_gene: TRBJ1-4
v_gene: TRBV7-9
abundance: many
CDR3aa: CASSPVIEKLFF
CDR3nt: TGTGCCAGCAGCCCGGTTATTGAAAAACTGTTTTTT

d_gene: TRBD1
j_gene: TRBJ2-5
v_gene: TRBV28
abundance: many
CDR3aa: CASSGGRGLETQYF
CDR3nt: TGTGCCAGCAGTGGGGGCAGGGGGTTGGAGACCCAGTACTTC

d_gene: TRBD1
j_gene: TRBJ1-2
v_gene: TRBV20-1
abundance: many
CDR3aa: CSAVTRTGGYYGYTF
CDR3nt: TGCAGTGCTGTTACTAGGACAGGGGGCTATTATGGCTACACCTTC

d_gene: -
j_gene: TRBJ2-2
v_gene: TRBV18
abundance: -
CDR3aa: CASSPAPSGGGTGELFF
CDR3nt: TGTGCCAGCTCACCAGCCCCTAGCGGAGGGGGAACCGGGGAGCTGTTTTTT

d_gene: -
j_gene: TRBJ1-2
v_gene: TRBV30
abundance: few
CDR3aa: CAWSVRRLNGYTF
CDR3nt: TGTGCCTGGAGTGTTAGACGGCTAAATGGCTACACCTTC

d_gene: -
j_gene: TRBJ1-2
v_gene: TRBV27
abundance: many
CDR3aa: CASRGTGRLSANYGYTF
CDR3nt: TGTGCCAGCAGGGGCACAGGGAGACTATCAGCTAACTATGGCTACACCTTC

d_gene: TRBD2
j_gene: TRBJ2-5
v_gene: TRBV30
abundance: many
CDR3aa: CAVKTSGETQYF
CDR3nt: TGTGCCGTGAAGACTAGCGGAGAGACCCAGTACTTC

d_gene: -
j_gene: TRBJ2-3
v_gene: TRBV24-1
abundance: -
CDR3aa: CATSARDWSSTDTQYF
CDR3nt: TGTGCCACCAGTGCAAGGGACTGGTCTAGCACAGATACGCAGTATTTT

d_gene: -
j_gene: TRBJ2-7
v_gene: TRBV4-1
abundance: many
CDR3aa: CASSPPTGRLSEQYF
CDR3nt: TGCGCCAGCAGCCCCCCGACAGGGAGGCTCTCCGAGCAGTACTTC

d_gene: -
j_gene: TRBJ1-3
v_gene: TRBV6-1
abundance: -
CDR3aa: CASSEARGAGNTIYF
CDR3nt: TGTGCCAGCAGTGAAGCACGGGGAGCCGGAAACACCATATATTTT

d_gene: -
j_gene: TRBJ1-1
v_gene: TRBV2
abundance: -
CDR3aa: CASRYRVGEAFF
CDR3nt: TGTGCCAGCAGGTATAGAGTCGGGGAGGCTTTCTTT

d_gene: -
j_gene: TRBJ1-2
v_gene: TRBV30
abundance: -
CDR3aa: CAWRSAGVYGYTF
CDR3nt: TGTGCCTGGAGGTCCGCAGGGGTCTATGGCTACACCTTC

d_gene: TRBD2
j_gene: TRBJ2-7
v_gene: TRBV5-1
abundance: -
CDR3aa: CASSPGLAGVHEQYF
CDR3nt: TGCGCCAGCAGCCCGGGACTAGCGGGAGTCCACGAGCAGTACTTC

d_gene: TRBD1
j_gene: TRBJ1-5
v_gene: TRBV19
abundance: few
CDR3aa: CASSIIGGSGNQPQHF
CDR3nt: TGTGCCAGTAGTATTATAGGGGGCTCGGGCAATCAGCCCCAGCATTTT